These T cell receptor beta chains were read from a single sample in a study of technical replicates of blood from a handful of donors. The data were produced by immunoSEQ multiplex PCR, yet TCRdb's version contains in-frame clones alone and is incomplete. This table holds 64,000 or so clones, 86% found once. Sequencing used PBMCs. All receptors come from a human donor in good health. Some clones in this sample may be carry-over from other donors' samples. Both conserved end residues are part of each CDR3. D genes are given only for firm matches. The size of a clone is reported for some rows only, either as once, few or many, or as a class for expanded clones.

CASSLGTGDFYEQYF	TGTGCCAGCAGCTTAGGGACAGGGGATTTCTACGAGCAGTACTTC	.	TRBV11-2	TRBJ2-7	TRBD1
CASSRDRATYGYTF	TGTGCCAGCAGCCGGGACAGGGCCACCTATGGCTACACCTTC	few	TRBV5-6	TRBJ1-2	TRBD1
CASSLVRYGYTF	TGTGCCAGCAGTTTAGTCCGCTATGGCTACACCTTC	.	TRBV28	TRBJ1-2	.
CATSFIRGFSPLHF	TGTGCCACCTCCTTTATTAGGGGATTTTCACCCCTCCACTTT	.	TRBV6-6	TRBJ1-6	.
CASSSEAGVGGYTF	TGTGCCAGCAGCTCGGAGGCGGGGGTTGGTGGCTACACCTTC	.	TRBV5-4	TRBJ1-2	.
CASSWGGTGGGNEQFF	TGCGCCAGCAGCTGGGGGGGGACAGGGGGTGGAAATGAGCAGTTCTTC	.	TRBV5-1	TRBJ2-1	TRBD1
CASTRGGASDTEAFF	TGCGCCAGCACTAGGGGGGGGGCATCTGACACTGAAGCTTTCTTT	.	TRBV5-1	TRBJ1-1	.
CASSLGEGYYGYTF	TGTGCCAGCAGCTTAGGGGAGGGCTACTATGGCTACACCTTC	.	TRBV7-8	TRBJ1-2	.
CASSSRERQGAGNQPQHF	TGTGCCAGCAGCTCCAGAGAGAGACAGGGGGCTGGCAATCAGCCCCAGCATTTT	few	TRBV5-6	TRBJ1-5	TRBD1
CASSPGQGLTGELFF	TGTGCCAGCTCACCGGGACAGGGTCTCACCGGGGAGCTGTTTTTT	.	TRBV18	TRBJ2-2	TRBD1
CASSLGSGRSQETQYF	TGTGCCAGCAGCTTAGGGAGCGGGAGAAGTCAAGAGACCCAGTACTTC	.	TRBV7-6	TRBJ2-5	TRBD2
CASSRFGRPQHF	TGTGCCAGTAGCAGATTTGGGAGGCCCCAGCATTTT	.	TRBV19	TRBJ1-5	.
CASGGDRYGELFF	TGTGCCAGCGGGGGGGACCGATACGGGGAGCTGTTTTTT	.	TRBV2	TRBJ2-2	TRBD2
CASSLDVASFRRGAGELFF	TGTGCCAGCTCACTAGACGTGGCTTCTTTTAGACGAGGAGCCGGGGAGCTGTTTTTT	.	TRBV18	TRBJ2-2	.
CASSLRQGNYNEQFF	TGCGCCAGCAGCCTTCGACAGGGTAACTACAATGAGCAGTTCTTC	.	TRBV5-1	TRBJ2-1	TRBD1
CASSLGAEETQYF	TGTGCCAGCAGCCTAGGGGCAGAAGAGACCCAGTACTTC	.	TRBV7-9	TRBJ2-5	.
CASTRGYPYEQYF	TGTGCCAGCACTAGGGGCTATCCCTACGAGCAGTACTTC	.	TRBV9	TRBJ2-7	.
CAWSDTIVGGYTF	TGTGCCTGGAGCGACACGATAGTTGGTGGCTACACCTTC	.	TRBV30	TRBJ1-2	.
CASSTATGTDYGYTF	TGTGCCAGTAGTACGGCCACCGGGACAGACTATGGCTACACCTTC	.	TRBV19	TRBJ1-2	TRBD1
CASSLQGSGNTIYF	TGTGCCAGCAGCTTACAGGGTTCTGGAAACACCATATATTTT	.	TRBV7-2	TRBJ1-3	.
CASSQAGVVDNQPQHF	TGTGCCAGCAGCCAAGCAGGGGTCGTCGACAATCAGCCCCAGCATTTT	.	TRBV14	TRBJ1-5	.
CASSQVATGQNPLHF	TGCGCCAGCAGCCAAGTGGCGACAGGGCAAAATCCCCTCCACTTT	few	TRBV4-3	TRBJ1-6	TRBD1
CATTAPGAYQETQYF	TGTGCCACCACGGCCCCAGGGGCGTACCAAGAGACCCAGTACTTC	.	TRBV6-5	TRBJ2-5	.
CASSGGSSPREQYF	TGTGCCAGTAGTGGCGGATCTAGCCCACGCGAGCAGTACTTC	.	TRBV19	TRBJ2-7	.
CASSSRPGVTSTDTQYF	TGTGCCAGCAGCTCACGCCCAGGGGTCACTAGCACAGATACGCAGTATTTT	.	TRBV11-3	TRBJ2-3	.
CASSQEHNYGYTF	TGCGCCAGCAGCCAAGAACACAACTATGGCTACACCTTC	.	TRBV4-1	TRBJ1-2	.
CASSPHLQGQTQYF	TGCGCCAGCAGCCCTCATCTACAGGGCCAGACCCAGTACTTC	.	TRBV4-3	TRBJ2-5	.
CASSLALPTGNTIYF	TGTGCCAGCAGCCTCGCCCTCCCTACCGGAAACACCATATATTTT	.	TRBV7-9	TRBJ1-3	.
CASSAGVGSPLHF	TGTGCCAGCAGTGCAGGGGTAGGTTCACCCCTCCACTTT	.	TRBV6-1	TRBJ1-6	.
CASSLPPAGKGYTF	TGTGCCAGCAGCTTGCCTCCGGCAGGGAAAGGCTACACCTTC	.	TRBV7-9	TRBJ1-2	.
CASSPGLAGLSSYEQYF	TGTGCCAGCTCACCGGGACTAGCGGGGTTAAGCTCCTACGAGCAGTACTTC	.	TRBV18	TRBJ2-7	TRBD2
CASSPWAGPSTDTQYF	TGTGCCAGCAGCCCGTGGGCGGGGCCTAGCACAGATACGCAGTATTTT	.	TRBV7-2	TRBJ2-3	.
CAISGLGQGNTGELFF	TGTGCCATTAGTGGGTTGGGACAGGGGAACACCGGGGAGCTGTTTTTT	.	TRBV10-3	TRBJ2-2	TRBD1
CASGMTDTQYF	TGTGCCAGCGGCATGACAGATACGCAGTATTTT	.	TRBV27	TRBJ2-3	.
CASSSGLAGGGYEQYF	TGTGCCAGCAGCTCGGGACTAGCGGGAGGGGGGTACGAGCAGTACTTC	.	TRBV5-4	TRBJ2-7	TRBD2
CASSPVPDTRETQYF	TGTGCCAGCAGTCCCGTTCCGGACACCCGAGAGACCCAGTACTTC	.	TRBV7-9	TRBJ2-5	.
CASSPGTGAYEQYF	TGCGCCAGCAGCCCCGGGACGGGGGCCTACGAGCAGTACTTC	.	TRBV5-1	TRBJ2-7	.
CASSSSTGPYYGYTF	TGTGCCAGCAGCTCCTCGACAGGACCGTACTATGGCTACACCTTC	.	TRBV5-4	TRBJ1-2	.
CASSFRLVAGNGNEQFF	TGTGCCAGCAGTTTCCGATTAGTGGCGGGAAATGGGAATGAGCAGTTCTTC	.	TRBV27	TRBJ2-1	.
CATSNGGGAVGELFF	TGTGCCACCAGCAATGGTGGGGGGGCCGTCGGGGAGCTGTTTTTT	once	TRBV15	TRBJ2-2	.
CASSPPPGTRGYGANVLTF	TGTGCCAGCAGCCCACCCCCGGGGACACGCGGTTATGGGGCCAACGTCCTGACTTTC	.	TRBV4-2	TRBJ2-6	.
CASSPPGTGNHEQYF	TGTGCCAGCTCACCTCCCGGGACAGGGAACCACGAGCAGTACTTC	few	TRBV18	TRBJ2-7	TRBD1
CASSYSAYWEQYF	TGTGCCAGCAGTTACTCTGCGTACTGGGAGCAGTACTTC	.	TRBV6-5	TRBJ2-7	.
CASSRGGGETQYF	TGTGCCAGCAGCAGAGGGGGCGGAGAGACCCAGTACTTC	.	TRBV9	TRBJ2-5	TRBD1
CASSLSGLDEKLFF	TGTGCCAGCAGTTTATCGGGTTTAGACGAAAAACTGTTTTTT	.	TRBV28	TRBJ1-4	.
CASSSPGTGPEKLFF	TGTGCCAGCAGCTCCCCCGGGACAGGGCCCGAGAAACTGTTTTTT	.	TRBV4-2	TRBJ1-4	TRBD1
CASSGGGAGGPDTQYF	TGTGCCAGCAGTGGGGGGGGAGCGGGGGGTCCAGATACGCAGTATTTT	.	TRBV6-6	TRBJ2-3	TRBD2
CASSPHRATEAFF	TGTGCCAGCAGTCCCCACAGGGCCACTGAAGCTTTCTTT	.	TRBV6-6	TRBJ1-1	.
CAWSPESGTEAFF	TGTGCCTGGAGTCCCGAATCCGGGACTGAAGCTTTCTTT	.	TRBV30	TRBJ1-1	.
CSALPSGQGQIEQFF	TGCAGCGCCTTGCCTTCGGGACAGGGTCAAATTGAGCAGTTCTTC	.	TRBV29-1	TRBJ2-1	TRBD1
CASSPTGGNEKLFF	TGTGCCAGCTCACCAACGGGGGGGAATGAAAAACTGTTTTTT	once	TRBV18	TRBJ1-4	.
CASSSAGGYNEQFF	TGCGCCAGCAGCTCGGCGGGAGGATACAATGAGCAGTTCTTC	medium-sized	TRBV5-1	TRBJ2-1	TRBD2
CASSSATGTYDEQYF	TGTGCCAGCAGCTCGGCGACAGGAACCTACGACGAGCAGTACTTC	.	TRBV7-8	TRBJ2-7	.
CASRSREVDTGELFF	TGTGCCAGCAGGTCCAGGGAAGTGGACACCGGGGAGCTGTTTTTT	.	TRBV7-9	TRBJ2-2	.